The 18 T cell receptor beta chains reported below all come from one sample, sequenced in a study of blood T cell repertoires in COVID-19. The method was immunoSEQ multiplex PCR; TCRdb's version includes in-frame clones alone and lacks a portion of them. The table lists around 450,000 clones, about nine tenths of them singletons. Specimen: PBMCs or T cells enriched from blood (not recorded which). Source of these receptors: a man aged 18-30 years who had recovered from COVID-19.

In DNA, the CDR3 is TGTGCCAGCAGCGCAACTGGACAGGCGGGGACAGATACGCAGTATTTT. Translated: CASSATGQAGTDTQYF. The V and J genes are TRBV9 and TRBJ2-3; D perhaps matches TRBD1 (7 bases). The length of the CDR3 is 16 residues. Per germline, CDR1 SGDLS and CDR2 YYNGEE. The V and J ends lost 3 bases and 3 bases respectively, with 17 bases between them.

V usage is TRBV18 and J usage is TRBJ1-2, with TRBD1 matching 7 bases. Germline V gives CDR1 KGHSH, CDR2 LQKENI. J gave up 5 bases and V 3 bases, and 9 bases lay outside the gene matches. The CDR3 runs 15 residues. This CDR3 is CASSPSRTGLYGYTF. CDR3 in DNA: TGTGCCAGCTCACCGTCAAGGACAGGTCTTTATGGCTACACCTTC.

The V and J genes are TRBV12-5 and TRBJ1-2, with 9 bases aligning to TRBD1. This CDR3 region has 15 residues. Trimming cost V 6 bases and J 0 bases; bases outside gene matches: 5. Looked up from germline, CDR1 is LGHNT and CDR2 is FRNRAP. In nucleotides, the CDR3 is TGTGCTAGTGGCAACCGGGACAGGGCTAACTATGGCTACACCTTC. Protein product: CASGNRDRANYGYTF.

About this clone: One junction end does not reproduce the germline sequence, and a read error may be involved. This chain joins TRBV7-9 and TRBJ1-1; D unclear. The CDR3 has 15 residues. The germline CDR1 and CDR2 sequences are SEHNR and FQNEAQ (reference sequence). The CDR3 is CASSPREALKTEAFF. In DNA form, the CDR3 reads TGTGCCAGCAGCCCCCGCGAGGCCTTGAAGACTGAAGCTTTCTTT. Full variable domain (rest looked up from reference TRBV7-9 and TRBJ1-1): DTGVSQNPRHKITKRGQNVTFRCDPISEHNRLYWYRQTLGQGPEFLTYFQNEAQLEKSRLLSDRFSAERPKGSFSTLEIQRTEQGDSAMYLCASSPREALKTEAFFGQGTRLTVV.

The rearrangement links TRBV28 to TRBJ1-2; TRBD1 might be the D (5 bases). The germline V and J ends were trimmed by 6 bases and 8 bases, with 22 bases remaining between them. Germline V gives CDR1 MDHEN, CDR2 SYDVKM. The CDR3 is 15 amino acids. The CDR3 is CASSLSDQGELGYTF. Here the CDR3 DNA reads TGTGCCAGCAGCCTTTCCGACCAGGGTGAGCTAGGCTACACCTTC.

The chain recombines TRBV25-1 with TRBJ1-3; D is undetermined. CDR1 is MGHDK, CDR2 SYGVNS, per germline. With 1 base removed from V and 3 bases from J, the gap between germline ends came to 7 bases. The CDR3 loop spans 14 amino acids. CDR3 sequence (DNA): TGTGCCAGCAGTGAATCCCCTTTTGGAAACACCATATATTTT. Translated: CASSESPFGNTIYF. The entire variable domain, with the rest obtained from reference TRBV25-1 and TRBJ1-3, is as follows: EADIYQTPRYLVIGTGKKITLECSQTMGHDKMYWYQQDPGMELHLIHYSYGVNSTEKGDLSSESTVSRIRTEHFPLTLESARPSHTSQYLCASSESPFGNTIYFGEGSWLTVV.

This clone was recorded once. This chain links TRBV29-1 with TRBJ2-1; no clear D. This CDR3 contains 15 residues. Between the trimmed V and J ends, which lost 6 bases and 1 base, there was a span of 16 bases. CDR1 and CDR2 from the germline V gene are SQVTM and ANQGSEA. The CDR3 loop reads CSVETGPASYNEQFF. CDR3 in DNA: TGCAGCGTGGAGACTGGTCCCGCGTCCTACAATGAGCAGTTCTTC.

The CDR3 loop reads CASRGQGVDEQYF. CDR3 DNA sequence: TGTGCCAGCAGGGGACAGGGGGTGGACGAGCAGTACTTC. The genes are TRBV6-5 and TRBJ2-7; TRBD1 matches at 11 bases. The germline V gene encodes CDR1 MNHEY and CDR2 SVGAGI. With 6 bases clipped from V and 5 bases from J, the junction kept 3 bases outside the gene matches. There are 13 residues in the CDR3.

The rearrangement joins TRBV5-1 to TRBJ2-1; 10 bases agree with TRBD1. The length of the CDR3 is 16 residues. J was trimmed by 9 bases and V by 3 bases; bases with no gene match: 12. Germline V gene lookup returns CDR1 SGHRS and CDR2 YFSETQ. The CDR3 bases are TGCGCCAGCAGCTGGGGGACAGGGGAAATCACAGGTGAGCAGTTCTTC. This gives the protein CASSWGTGEITGEQFF.

The rearrangement joins TRBV11-2 to TRBJ2-7; 9 positions match TRBD1. With V trimmed by 5 bases and J by 5 bases, 7 bases remained unmatched. The CDR3 sequence is 14 residues long. Per the germline V gene, CDR1 is SGHAT and CDR2 is FQNNGV. The CDR3 loop reads CASSPGQGRDEQYF. The CDR3 nucleotides read TGTGCCAGCAGCCCCGGACAGGGGAGAGACGAGCAGTACTTC. The whole variable domain, filled in from reference TRBV11-2 and TRBJ2-7, reads EAGVAQSPRYKIIEKRQSVAFWCNPISGHATLYWYQQILGQGPKLLIQFQNNGVVDDSQLPKDRFSAERLKGVDSTLKIQPAKLEDSAVYLCASSPGQGRDEQYFGPGTRLTVT.

The chain uses TRBV23-1 and TRBJ2-1; TRBD2 agrees at 8 bases. TRBV23-1 is designated an ORF whose function remains uncertain. This CDR3 spans 16 amino acids. The trim removed 6 bases at V and 0 bases at J, leaving 7 bases unmatched. DNA for the CDR3: TGCGCCAGCAGGTCCAAGAGCGGGGGCTCCTACAATGAGCAGTTCTTC. Encoded protein: CASRSKSGGSYNEQFF.

The chain combines TRBV10-1 with TRBJ1-6, with 7 bases identical to TRBD1. The CDR3 loop spans 13 amino acids. After removal of 6 bases from V and 10 bases from J, the junction contained 6 bases not matched to a gene. Germline V CDR1 and CDR2: WNHNN, SYGVQD (reference sequence). The CDR3 is CASSAGQSSPLHF. The CDR3 bases are TGCGCCAGCAGCGCGGGACAGAGCTCACCCCTCCACTTT.

This chain uses TRBV28 with TRBJ1-6, with 8 positions matching TRBD1. The CDR3 has 18 amino acids. Germline loops: CDR1 MDHEN, CDR2 SYDVKM. V was clipped by 4 bases and J by 4 bases; unmatched bases: 12. Here the CDR3 reads CASSSGQGGPLYNSPLHF. The CDR3 DNA reads as TGTGCCAGCAGTTCAGGACAGGGAGGACCCCTTTATAATTCACCCCTCCACTTT.

The chain couples TRBV28 to TRBJ2-7; 11 nucleotides align to TRBD1. Germline lookup yields CDR1 MDHEN and CDR2 SYDVKM. The ends lost 8 bases at V and 7 bases at J; junction bases unmatched: 7. The CDR3 consists of 13 residues. The DNA for the CDR3 is TGTGCCAGCCGTGGACAGGGGGCGCGAGAGCAGTACTTC. Amino acids: CASRGQGAREQYF.

The genes are TRBV18 and TRBJ2-3; the match to TRBD2 covers 9 bases. The V gene's germline CDR1 is KGHSH and CDR2 LQKENI. CDR3 length equals 19 residues. The V segment lost 1 base and the J segment 4 bases; nucleotides outside the gene matches: 15. The CDR3 nucleotides are TGTGCCAGCTCACCACTCGCTAGCGGGAACAAAGGGGTCGCAGATACGCAGTATTTT. As protein: CASSPLASGNKGVADTQYF.

This chain uses TRBV7-3 with TRBJ2-5, with a tentative D call TRBD2 (5 bases). This CDR3 has 15 residues. V lost 1 base to trimming and J lost 7 bases, with 16 bases between them. Per the germline V gene, CDR1 is SGHTA and CDR2 is FQGTGA. The CDR3 spells CASSLMMGEPGTQYF. In DNA form, the CDR3 reads TGTGCCAGCAGCTTAATGATGGGAGAACCTGGGACCCAGTACTTC.

The V and J genes are TRBV6-5 and TRBJ1-6; D is unresolved. In germline, CDR1 is MNHEY, CDR2 SVGAGI. Trimming pared 6 bases from V and 11 bases from J, leaving 14 bases between. The CDR3 length is 13 residues. CDR3 in amino acids: CASSPSPTAPLHF. CDR3 sequence (DNA): TGTGCCAGCAGCCCGAGCCCCACAGCACCCCTCCACTTT.

This clone has a handful of counts. In DNA, the CDR3 is TGTGCCAGCAGCCAACGGGTCCTAAGCTACGAGCAGTACTTC. Its protein product is CASSQRVLSYEQYF. The gene calls are TRBV3-1 (or the pseudogene TRBV3-2) and TRBJ2-7; no reliable D call. Germline-derived CDR1 and CDR2 are LGHDT and YNNKEL (reference sequence). V was pared by 2 bases and J by 3 bases, with 11 bases between. This CDR3 is 14 amino acids long.